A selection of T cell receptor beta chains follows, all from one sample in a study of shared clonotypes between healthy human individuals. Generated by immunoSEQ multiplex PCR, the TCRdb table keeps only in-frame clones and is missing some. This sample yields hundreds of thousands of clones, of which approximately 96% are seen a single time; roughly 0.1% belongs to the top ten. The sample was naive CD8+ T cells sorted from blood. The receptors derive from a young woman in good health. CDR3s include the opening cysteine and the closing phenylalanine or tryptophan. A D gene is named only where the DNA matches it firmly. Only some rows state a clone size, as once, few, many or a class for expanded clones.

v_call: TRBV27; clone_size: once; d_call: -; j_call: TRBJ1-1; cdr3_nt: TGTGCCAGCAGTTTACCCCCTGAAGCTTTCTTT; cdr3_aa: CASSLPPEAFF
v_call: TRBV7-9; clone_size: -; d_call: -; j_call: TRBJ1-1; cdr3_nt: TGTGCCGGCCGGGACTCCGAAATGAACACTGAAGCTTTCTTT; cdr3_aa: CAGRDSEMNTEAFF
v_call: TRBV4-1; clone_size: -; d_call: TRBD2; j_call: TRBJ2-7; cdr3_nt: TGCGCCAGCAGCCGGGGGGAGGGGATCCTCTCCTACGAGCAGTACTTC; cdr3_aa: CASSRGEGILSYEQYF
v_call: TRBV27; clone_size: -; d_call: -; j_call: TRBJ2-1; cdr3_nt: TGTGCCAGCACCCTACGGGGGGCCTCCTACAATGAGCAGTTCTTC; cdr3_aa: CASTLRGASYNEQFF
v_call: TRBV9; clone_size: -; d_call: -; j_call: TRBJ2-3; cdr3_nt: TGTGCCAGTGCAGGGGATACGCAGTATTTT; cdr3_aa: CASAGDTQYF
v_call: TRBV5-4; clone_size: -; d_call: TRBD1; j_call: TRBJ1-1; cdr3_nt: TGTGCCAGCAGCTTGACCGGGACAGGGAGCACTGAAGCTTTCTTT; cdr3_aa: CASSLTGTGSTEAFF
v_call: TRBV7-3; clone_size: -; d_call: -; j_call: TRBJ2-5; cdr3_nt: TGTGCCAGCAGCTTAACTGGTCGTGGGGGTGGAGAGACCCAGTACTTC; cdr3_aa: CASSLTGRGGGETQYF
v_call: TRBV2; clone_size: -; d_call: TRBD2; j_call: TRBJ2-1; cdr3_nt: TGTGCCAGCAGTGTAGCGGGAGGTTACGACAATGAGCAGTTCTTC; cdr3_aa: CASSVAGGYDNEQFF
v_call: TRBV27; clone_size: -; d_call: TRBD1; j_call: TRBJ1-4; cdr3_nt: TGTGCCAGCAGTCTCGATCGGACAGGGACAACTGAAAAACTGTTTTTT; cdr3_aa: CASSLDRTGTTEKLFF
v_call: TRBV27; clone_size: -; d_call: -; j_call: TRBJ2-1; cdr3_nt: TGTGCCAGCAATGCCAATGAGCAGTTCTTC; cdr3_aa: CASNANEQFF
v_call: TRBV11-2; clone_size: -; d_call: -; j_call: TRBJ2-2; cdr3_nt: TGTGCCAGCAGCTTAATGCAGGGGGGCGCCGGGGAGCTGTTTTTT; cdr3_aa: CASSLMQGGAGELFF
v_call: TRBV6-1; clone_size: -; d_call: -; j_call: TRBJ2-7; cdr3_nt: TGTGCCAGCACCCCCGCGGGACGGACTTACGAGCAGTACTTC; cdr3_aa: CASTPAGRTYEQYF
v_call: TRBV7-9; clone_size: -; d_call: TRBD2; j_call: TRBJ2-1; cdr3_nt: TGTGCCAGCAGCACCTCTAGCGGGAGGGGTTTTTTTGGGCAGTTCTTC; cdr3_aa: CASSTSSGRGFFGQFF
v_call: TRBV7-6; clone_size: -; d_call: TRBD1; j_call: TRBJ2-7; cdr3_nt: TGTGCCAGCAGCTTAGATATTAGGGGACAGGGAACCGAGCAGTACTTC; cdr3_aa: CASSLDIRGQGTEQYF
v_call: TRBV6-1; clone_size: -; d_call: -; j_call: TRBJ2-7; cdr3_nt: TGTGCCAGCAGTGAATTAGGACTCTACGAGCAGTACTTC; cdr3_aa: CASSELGLYEQYF
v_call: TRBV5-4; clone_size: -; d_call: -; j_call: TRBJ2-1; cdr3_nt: TGTGCCAGCAGCTTGTCGGCTGAGCAGTTCTTC; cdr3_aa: CASSLSAEQFF
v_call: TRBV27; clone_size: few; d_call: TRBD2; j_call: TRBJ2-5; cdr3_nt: TGTGCCAGCAGTTCCTTAGCGGGAGAAGAGACCCAGTACTTC; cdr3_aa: CASSSLAGEETQYF
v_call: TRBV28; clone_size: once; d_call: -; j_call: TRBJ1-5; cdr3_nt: TGTGCCAGCAGTGTTTCGTCCGGGGTGGGGAGCAATCAGCCCCAGCATTTT; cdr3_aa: CASSVSSGVGSNQPQHF
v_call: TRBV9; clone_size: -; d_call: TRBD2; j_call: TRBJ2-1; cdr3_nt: TGTGCCAGCAGCGTAGGGAGACTAGCGGCCTCCGGGGATGAGCAGTTCTTC; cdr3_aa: CASSVGRLAASGDEQFF
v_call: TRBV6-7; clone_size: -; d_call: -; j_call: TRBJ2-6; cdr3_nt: TGTGCCAGCAGTTACACCCTCCCGTCCTGGCATGGGGCCAACGTCCTGACTTTC; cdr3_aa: CASSYTLPSWHGANVLTF
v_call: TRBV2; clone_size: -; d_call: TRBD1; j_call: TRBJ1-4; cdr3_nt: TGTGCCACCAGGGGGCCGACAGGGGAAAAACTGTTTTTT; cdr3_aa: CATRGPTGEKLFF
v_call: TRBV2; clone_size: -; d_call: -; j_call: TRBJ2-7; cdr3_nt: TGTGCCAGCAGTGACCCGGGAAAACCCTACCACTTC; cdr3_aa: CASSDPGKPYHF
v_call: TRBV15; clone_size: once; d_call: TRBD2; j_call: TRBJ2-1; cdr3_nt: TGTGCCACCAGCAGAGTAGGAGCGGGAGCCTACAATGAGCAGTTCTTC; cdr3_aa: CATSRVGAGAYNEQFF
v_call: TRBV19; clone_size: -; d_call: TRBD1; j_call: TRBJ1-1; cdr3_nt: TGTGCCAGTAGTCCCAGGGGGGTGAACACTGAAGCTTTCTTT; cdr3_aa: CASSPRGVNTEAFF
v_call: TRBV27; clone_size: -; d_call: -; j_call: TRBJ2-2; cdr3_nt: TGTGCCAGCAGTTTATTGTCCGGGGCCGGGGAGCTGTTTTTT; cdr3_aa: CASSLLSGAGELFF
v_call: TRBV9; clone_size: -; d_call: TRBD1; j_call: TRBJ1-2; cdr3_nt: TGTGCCAGCAGCGTAGGACAGGGTGGCTACACCTTC; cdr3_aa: CASSVGQGGYTF
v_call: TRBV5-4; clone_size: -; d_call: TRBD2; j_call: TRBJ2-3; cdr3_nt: TGTGCCAGCAGCCACCCCGCTAGGACTAGCGGCACAGATACGCAGTATTTT; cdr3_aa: CASSHPARTSGTDTQYF
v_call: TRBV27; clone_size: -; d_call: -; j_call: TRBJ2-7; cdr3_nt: TGTGCCAGCAGTTTATCGTCTTTTCGCGAGCAGTACTTC; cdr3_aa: CASSLSSFREQYF
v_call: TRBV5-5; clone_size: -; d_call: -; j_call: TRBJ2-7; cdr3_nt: TGTGCCAGCAGCGCCCCATTTAGAACCTACGAGCAGTACTTC; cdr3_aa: CASSAPFRTYEQYF
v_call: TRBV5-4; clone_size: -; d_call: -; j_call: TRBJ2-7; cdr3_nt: TGTGCCAGCAGCTTACAGGCCGAGCAGTACTTC; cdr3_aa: CASSLQAEQYF
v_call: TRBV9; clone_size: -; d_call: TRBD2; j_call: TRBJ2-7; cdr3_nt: TGTGCCAGCAGCGCCCTAACTAGCGGCGAGCAGTACTTC; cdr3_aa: CASSALTSGEQYF
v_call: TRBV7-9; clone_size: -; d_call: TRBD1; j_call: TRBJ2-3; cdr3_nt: TGTGCCAGCAGCTCCAGGGGGCTGGGCACAGATACGCAGTATTTT; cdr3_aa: CASSSRGLGTDTQYF
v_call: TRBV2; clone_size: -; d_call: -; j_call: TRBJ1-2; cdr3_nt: TGTGCCAGCAGTGAAGGGGGACAAGGACTCGTTAGTGGCTACACCTTC; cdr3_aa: CASSEGGQGLVSGYTF
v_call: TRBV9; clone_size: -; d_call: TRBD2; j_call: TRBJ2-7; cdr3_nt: TGTGCCAGCAGCTCAAGGACTAGCGGCTACGAGCAGTACTTC; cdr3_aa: CASSSRTSGYEQYF
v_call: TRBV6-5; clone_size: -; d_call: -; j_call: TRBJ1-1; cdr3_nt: TGTGCCAGCAGTTTAGGACGGGCGAACACTGAAGCTTTCTTT; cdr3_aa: CASSLGRANTEAFF
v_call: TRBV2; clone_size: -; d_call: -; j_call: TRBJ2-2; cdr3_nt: TGTGCCAGCAGCACCCGGGGCCCTAGACACGGGGAGCTGTTTTTT; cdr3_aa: CASSTRGPRHGELFF
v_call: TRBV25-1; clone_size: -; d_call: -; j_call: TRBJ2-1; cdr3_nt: TGTGCCAGCAGTATGGGTGGCTCCTACAATGAGCAGTTCTTC; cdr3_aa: CASSMGGSYNEQFF
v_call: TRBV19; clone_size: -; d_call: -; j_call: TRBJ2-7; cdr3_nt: TGTGCCAGTAGTATAGCAGCCGAGGGACCTTACGAGCAGTACTTC; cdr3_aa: CASSIAAEGPYEQYF
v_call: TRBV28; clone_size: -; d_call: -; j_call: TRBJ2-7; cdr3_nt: TGTGCCAGCCAAAGGCCCTTCTCGGAAGAGCAGTACTTC; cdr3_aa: CASQRPFSEEQYF
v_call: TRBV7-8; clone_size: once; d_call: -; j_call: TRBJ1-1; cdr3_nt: TGTGCCAGCAGCCTCATCAATGGTATAAGGATGAACACTGAAGCTTTCTTT; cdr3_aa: CASSLINGIRMNTEAFF
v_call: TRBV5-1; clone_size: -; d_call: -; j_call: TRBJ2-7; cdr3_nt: TGCGCCAGCAGCACACAAAACGAGCAGTACTTC; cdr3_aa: CASSTQNEQYF
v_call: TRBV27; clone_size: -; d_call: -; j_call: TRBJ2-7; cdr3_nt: TGTGCCAGCTCTCGGACTCCTTCCACCTACGAGCAGTACTTC; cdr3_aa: CASSRTPSTYEQYF